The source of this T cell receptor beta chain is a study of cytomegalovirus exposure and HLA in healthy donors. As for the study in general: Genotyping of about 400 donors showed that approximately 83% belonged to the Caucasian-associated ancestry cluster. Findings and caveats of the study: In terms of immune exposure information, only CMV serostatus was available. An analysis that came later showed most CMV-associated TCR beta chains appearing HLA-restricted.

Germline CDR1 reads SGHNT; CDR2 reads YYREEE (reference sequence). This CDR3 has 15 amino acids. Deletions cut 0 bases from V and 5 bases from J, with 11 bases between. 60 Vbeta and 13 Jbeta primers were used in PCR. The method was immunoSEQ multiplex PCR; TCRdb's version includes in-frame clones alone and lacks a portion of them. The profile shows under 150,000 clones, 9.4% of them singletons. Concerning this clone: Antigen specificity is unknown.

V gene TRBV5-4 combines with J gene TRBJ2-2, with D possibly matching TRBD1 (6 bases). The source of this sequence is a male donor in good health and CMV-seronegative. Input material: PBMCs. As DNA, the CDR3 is TGTGCCAGCAGCTTGGCAGCAGGGGTGACCGGGGAGCTGTTTTTT. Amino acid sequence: CASSLAAGVTGELFF.